The 19 T cell receptor beta chains in this list originate from one sample, sequenced in a study of blood T cells in healthy people across ages. Alongside a J-beta primer mix, a sample-barcoded 5' primer served in a second PCR lasting roughly 7 to 11 cycles. TCRdb re-called the 5' RACE reads with MiXCR, one entry per CDR3 protein. The sample yields roughly 2 million distinct CDR3 sequences, roughly 50% seen once. Sequences were obtained from blood. All receptors derive from a woman aged 35 to 49 in good health.

The chain carries TRBV20-1 and TRBJ2-6, with 8 bases matching TRBD1. V shed 6 bases and J 0 bases; nucleotides not matched to a gene: 7. Looked up from germline, CDR1 is DFQATT and CDR2 is SNEGSKA (reference sequence). The CDR3 is made up of 16 amino acids. For the CDR3, the DNA is TGCAGTGCCCTCGGACAGGGAGTCTCTGGGGCCAACGTCCTGACTTTC. Translation: CSALGQGVSGANVLTF.

DNA for the CDR3: TGCAGTGCGAGACAGGGGACCTATGGCTACACCTTC. Translating gives CSARQGTYGYTF. This chain joins TRBV20-1 and TRBJ1-2; 8 nucleotides align to TRBD1. Germline V gene lookup returns CDR1 DFQATT and CDR2 SNEGSKA (reference sequence). Unmatched junction bases numbered 4, after V lost 6 bases and J lost 4 bases. There are 12 residues in the CDR3.

For the CDR3, the DNA is TGTGCCAGCTCACCCTCGCAGGCGGACGAAAAACTGTTTTTT. It yields the protein CASSPSQADEKLFF. The chain joins TRBV18 to TRBJ1-4; no reliable D call. The CDR3 extends over 14 amino acids. The V end lost 3 bases, the J end lost 8 bases, and 13 bases lay between the germline ends. CDR1 is KGHSH, CDR2 LQKENI, per germline.

This chain connects TRBV4-3 to TRBJ1-6, with D hard to call. The CDR3 contains 16 residues. The V gene's germline CDR1 is LGHNA and CDR2 YSLEER. V lost 0 bases and J lost 3, with 9 bases in between. This CDR3 is CASSQDNSLYNSPLHF. The DNA for the CDR3 is TGCGCCAGCAGCCAAGACAACAGTCTCTATAATTCACCCCTCCACTTT.

This clonotype was seen more than once but under ten times. V and J are TRBV6-2 or TRBV6-3 and TRBJ2-3, with D unresolved. V lost 7 bases to trimming and J lost 4 bases, with 6 bases between them. Germline assignment: CDR1 MNHEY and CDR2 SVGEGT. The CDR3 sequence is 11 residues long. CDR3 bases: TGTGCCAGCAAAGACCCAGATACGCAGTATTTT. It yields the protein CASKDPDTQYF.

The rearrangement joins TRBV4-3 to TRBJ1-1, with 8 bases that match TRBD1. With 3 bases clipped from V and 0 bases from J, the junction kept 6 bases outside the gene matches. Germline V lookup: CDR1 LGHNA, CDR2 YSLEER. CDR3 size: 16 residues. The DNA of the CDR3 is TGCGCCAGCAGCCAGGGACAGGACCCCATGAACACTGAAGCTTTCTTT. It specifies CASSQGQDPMNTEAFF.

The chain employs TRBV6-6 and TRBJ2-5; unclear D gene. Trimming removed 7 bases from V and 3 bases from J, with 12 bases in between. The CDR3 extends over 13 amino acids. CDR1 is MNHNY, CDR2 SVGAGI, per germline (reference sequence). The CDR3 sequence: CASTSQAEETQYF. Written as DNA, the CDR3 is TGTGCCAGCACGTCACAAGCTGAAGAGACCCAGTACTTC.

V usage is TRBV5-6 and J usage is TRBJ2-7; the match to TRBD1 covers 8 bases. Looked up from germline, CDR1 is SGHDT and CDR2 is YYEEEE. CDR3 length: 17 residues. The V segment lost 2 bases and the J segment 1 base; nucleotides outside the gene matches: 11. The CDR3 loop is CASSFYPRDRLSYEQYF. CDR3 in DNA: TGTGCCAGCAGCTTCTACCCCCGGGACAGGCTATCCTACGAGCAGTACTTC.

V usage is TRBV4-3 and J usage is TRBJ2-1; TRBD2 might be the D (6 bases). Between the trimmed V and J ends, which lost 0 bases and 10 bases, there was a span of 10 bases. Per the germline V gene, CDR1 is LGHNA and CDR2 is YSLEER. The CDR3 sequence is 13 residues long. The CDR3 protein is CASSQDRGLEQFF. CDR3 nucleotides: TGCGCCAGCAGCCAAGATAGGGGACTGGAGCAGTTCTTC.

This clonotype was found a few times. This rearrangement joins TRBV7-9 to TRBJ2-4; D may be TRBD1 or TRBD2 (5 bases each). The J call could be wrong; TRBJ2-7 is a better fit for the DNA end. The CDR3 contains 14 residues. CDR1 SEHNR and CDR2 FQNEAQ come from the germline V gene (reference sequence). CDR3 nucleotide sequence: TGTGCCAGCAGCTTAGGGGTGGGGGACCACGAGCAGTACTTC. Encoded protein: CASSLGVGDHEQYF.

This clonotype has a single count. Compared with germline, one end of the junction differs, possibly owing to a read error. The chain couples TRBV20-1 to TRBJ2-3; D is perhaps TRBD1 (6 bases). Germline V gene data show CDR1 as DFQATT and CDR2 as SNEGSKA (reference sequence). CDR3 length: 13 amino acids. Here the CDR3 reads CSVREGGTDTQYF. CDR3 DNA: TGCAGTGTTAGAGAGGGGGGCACAGATACGCAGTATTTT.

This clonotype was observed a handful of times. The V call is TRBV20-1, the J call TRBJ1-5, with D possibly TRBD1 on 6 matching bases. Germline assignment: CDR1 DFQATT and CDR2 SNEGSKA (reference sequence). Trimming left V 0 bases short and J 8 bases short, with 14 bases between. This CDR3 is built from 14 residues. Here the CDR3 reads CSARETGPWKPQHF. The CDR3 nucleotides read TGCAGTGCTAGAGAGACAGGTCCTTGGAAGCCCCAGCATTTT.

The J gene is TRBJ1-2, the V gene TRBV4-1; D not certain. This CDR3 has 15 residues. Germline-derived CDR1 and CDR2 are MGHRA and YSYEKL. V was trimmed by 1 base and J by 0 bases, leaving 9 bases between them. The CDR3 sequence: CASSQGDRANYGYTF. The CDR3, as DNA: TGCGCCAGCAGCCAAGGCGATAGAGCTAACTATGGCTACACCTTC.

This clonotype has just one count. V and J are TRBV25-1 and TRBJ1-2; D is undetermined. The CDR3 runs to 13 residues. V was cut by 3 bases and J by 7 bases, with 12 bases left in between. Germline assignment: CDR1 MGHDK and CDR2 SYGVNS. CDR3 sequence reads: CASSEKGRFGYTF. The DNA for the CDR3 is TGTGCCAGCAGTGAGAAAGGCAGGTTTGGCTACACCTTC.

CDR3 sequence: CASTGNSGYTF. DNA of the CDR3: TGTGCCAGCACGGGGAATTCTGGCTACACCTTC. The chain has TRBV6-1 and TRBJ1-2; D gene unclear. The CDR3 has 11 amino acids. Trimming shortened V by 7 bases and J by 7 bases, and 10 bases separated the two germline ends. In germline, CDR1 is MNHNS, CDR2 SASEGT.

In its sample, this clonotype was seen a few times. The chain uses TRBV20-1 and TRBJ2-3; D gene uncertain. Looked up from germline, CDR1 is DFQATT and CDR2 is SNEGSKA (reference sequence). With 0 bases removed from V and 0 bases from J, the gap between germline ends came to 10 bases. This CDR3 has 15 residues. The DNA for the CDR3 is TGCAGTGCTAGAGATGTAGCCGCTAGCACAGATACGCAGTATTTT. Translation gives CSARDVAASTDTQYF.

This clonotype was counted once. The rearrangement uses TRBV27 and TRBJ2-3; 8 nucleotides align to TRBD2. Germline-derived CDR1 and CDR2 are MNHEY and SMNVEV (reference sequence). Trimming took 1 base from V and 0 from J; bases not matched to a gene: 3. This CDR3 comprises 16 residues. The CDR3 spells CASSLYPGGSTDTQYF. DNA for the CDR3: TGTGCCAGCAGTTTATATCCGGGGGGGAGCACAGATACGCAGTATTTT.

The chain employs TRBV20-1 and TRBJ2-5; D gene unclear. The end of the DNA is better explained by TRBJ2-7, so the J call may be wrong. Germline V gene sequence: CDR1 DFQATT, CDR2 SNEGSKA (reference sequence). The CDR3 loop spans 14 amino acids. The CDR3 is CSARDQVLASEQYF. CDR3 bases: TGCAGTGCTAGAGATCAGGTGCTGGCCTCCGAGCAGTACTTC.

The V gene is TRBV5-6, the J gene TRBJ2-5, with D hard to call. Germline CDR1 SGHDT, CDR2 YYEEEE. This CDR3 comprises 15 residues. V was trimmed by 6 bases and J by 2 bases, leaving 17 bases between them. CDR3: CASTRLVGAQETQYF. As DNA, the CDR3 is TGTGCCAGCACCCGGCTGGTGGGTGCGCAAGAGACCCAGTACTTC. The variable domain in full, with the rest retrieved from reference TRBV5-6 and TRBJ2-5, is DAGVTQSPTHLIKTRGQQVTLRCSPKSGHDTVSWYQQALGQGPQFIFQYYEEEERQRGNFPDRFSGHQFPNYSSELNVNALLLGDSALYLCASTRLVGAQETQYFGPGTRLLVL.